This TCR beta chain was identified in a study of blood T cell repertoires in COVID-19. For the study at large: Samples taken during acute and convalescent COVID-19 were collected in the United States, Italy and Spain.

On this clone: The junction does not match germline at one end; this may be a read error.

This CDR3 is built from 17 residues. Germline V CDR1 and CDR2: ENHRY, SYGVKD. Clones were sequenced by immunoSEQ multiplex PCR, and TCRdb holds only the in-frame ones, with some missing. Altogether roughly 140,000 clones are present, around 85% being singletons, with the ten largest covering around 2.5%. The sample taken for sequencing was peripheral blood. This receptor was obtained from a woman between 70 and 85 years old with acute or convalescent COVID-19. The chain joins TRBV10-3 to TRBJ1-4; 7 bases line up with TRBD1. The CDR3 DNA follows: TGTGCCACCAGTGAGTCCACTTTGGGGGACAGTGATGAAAAACTGTTTTTT. It specifies CATSESTLGDSDEKLFF.